These T cell receptor beta chains were read from a single sample in a study of T cells in Graves' hyperthyroidism and ophthalmopathy. TCRdb re-analysed the multiplex PCR reads in MiXCR, keeping a single row per CDR3 protein. The table includes some 570,000 distinct CDR3 sequences, 13% to 15% detected once. Sequencing was performed on blood. The receptors originated from a woman between 18 and 29 years old with Graves' ophthalmopathy. Both conserved end residues are part of each CDR3. A D gene is named only where the DNA matches it firmly. Size is omitted from some rows. Given values are once, few, many or a class for expanded clones.

-	-	TRBJ2-1	TRBV10-3	CAISELASSDYNEQFF	TGTGCCATCAGTGAGTTGGCTAGCAGTGACTACAATGAGCAGTTCTTC
TRBD1	many	TRBJ2-3	TRBV2	CASSYRGLATDTQYF	TGTGCCAGCAGCTACAGGGGGCTGGCGACAGATACGCAGTATTTT
TRBD1	many	TRBJ1-2	TRBV4-3	CASSPHGTGDTNYGYTF	TGCGCCAGCAGCCCCCATGGGACAGGGGATACTAACTATGGCTACACCTTC
TRBD2	many	TRBJ2-2	TRBV7-8	CASSLRGRVTGELFF	TGTGCCAGCAGCTTACGCGGGAGAGTAACCGGGGAGCTGTTTTTT
TRBD2	many	TRBJ2-7	TRBV10-3	CAISRGLAGSYEQYF	TGTGCCATCAGTAGGGGACTAGCGGGCTCCTACGAGCAGTACTTC
-	many	TRBJ2-1	TRBV14	CASSQDGGSSYNEQFF	TGTGCCAGCAGCCAAGATGGGGGGAGCTCCTACAATGAGCAGTTCTTC
-	-	TRBJ1-3	TRBV4-1	CASSQAVIRTSSGNTIYF	TGCGCCAGCAGCCAAGCAGTTATCCGGACGAGCTCTGGAAACACCATATATTTT
TRBD1	many	TRBJ2-2	TRBV28	CASSRDRGPNTGELFF	TGTGCCAGCAGTCGTGACAGGGGGCCGAACACCGGGGAGCTGTTTTTT
TRBD1	many	TRBJ2-4	TRBV11-2	CASSFRRGQGPKNIQYF	TGTGCCAGCAGCTTCCGTCGGGGACAGGGACCAAAAAACATTCAGTACTTC
TRBD1	-	TRBJ1-1	TRBV12-3/TRBV12-4	CASSLASTPGQGIWTEAFF	TGTGCCAGCAGTTTGGCCTCTACACCGGGACAGGGGATTTGGACTGAAGCTTTCTTT
TRBD1	few	TRBJ2-2	TRBV29-1	CSAAPQQGAAGELFF	TGCAGCGCCGCGCCCCAACAGGGGGCTGCCGGGGAGCTGTTTTTT
-	few	TRBJ2-1	TRBV19	CASDYEGNNEQFF	TGTGCCAGTGACTACGAGGGAAACAATGAGCAGTTCTTC
TRBD1	many	TRBJ2-1	TRBV19	CASSPSTGGVYNEQFF	TGTGCCAGTAGTCCATCGACAGGGGGCGTATACAATGAGCAGTTCTTC
-	many	TRBJ2-1	TRBV14	CASSQYRSVRSYNEQFF	TGTGCCAGCAGCCAATACCGGTCCGTCCGCTCCTACAATGAGCAGTTCTTC
TRBD1	few	TRBJ1-5	TRBV10-2	CATSRQGGNQPQHF	TGCGCCACCTCAAGACAGGGAGGGAATCAGCCCCAGCATTTT